Listed here are 3 T cell receptor beta chains from one sample, sequenced in a study of T cells after yellow fever vaccination. TCRdb recomputed calls from the 5' RACE reads with MiXCR, one row per CDR3 protein. The table shows about 580,000 distinct CDR3 sequences, with around 16% occurring only once. The sequences come from PBMCs, collected more than 4 days after the first yellow fever vaccination. The receptors come from a man between 18 and 35 years old who received the YFV17D yellow fever vaccine.

This chain joins TRBV12-5 and TRBJ1-1; D not resolved. This CDR3 contains 13 residues. V was shortened by 1 base and J by 2 bases, with 5 bases between the two germline ends. CDR1 is LGHNT and CDR2 is FRNRAP in the germline V gene. The CDR3 is CASGLELNTEAFF. The CDR3 coding sequence is TGTGCTAGTGGTTTGGAACTAAACACTGAAGCTTTCTTT. The entire variable domain, with the rest obtained from reference TRBV12-5 and TRBJ1-1, is as follows: DARVTQTPRHKVTEMGQEVTMRCQPILGHNTVFWYRQTMMQGLELLAYFRNRAPLDDSGMPKDRFSAEMPDATLATLKIQPSEPRDSAVYFCASGLELNTEAFFGQGTRLTVV.

This clonotype was seen a single time. An end of the junction does not agree with germline; a read error may underlie this. The chain carries TRBV7-7 and TRBJ2-3, with D uncertain. The CDR3 loop spans 14 amino acids. Germline V gives CDR1 SSHAT, CDR2 FNYEAQ (reference sequence). The CDR3 spells CASSLSRATDTQYF. CDR3 nucleotides: TGTGCTAGCAGCTTGAGTAGGGCCACAGATACGCAGTATTTT. Variable domain in full (rest from reference TRBV7-7 and TRBJ2-3): GAGVSQSPRYKVTKRGQDVTLRCDPISSHATLYWYQQALGQGPEFLTYFNYEAQPDKSGLPSDRFSAERPEGSISTLTIQRTEQRDSAMYRCASSLSRATDTQYFGPGTRLTVL.

A few counts support this clonotype. The chain is built from TRBV4-3 and TRBJ2-1, with D unresolved. The V end lost 0 bases, the J end lost 0 bases, and 6 bases lay between the germline ends. Germline CDR1 and CDR2: LGHNA and YSLEER. The CDR3 has 15 residues. The DNA of the CDR3 is TGCGCCAGCAGCCAAGACAGGACCTCCTACAATGAGCAGTTCTTC. Protein sequence: CASSQDRTSYNEQFF.